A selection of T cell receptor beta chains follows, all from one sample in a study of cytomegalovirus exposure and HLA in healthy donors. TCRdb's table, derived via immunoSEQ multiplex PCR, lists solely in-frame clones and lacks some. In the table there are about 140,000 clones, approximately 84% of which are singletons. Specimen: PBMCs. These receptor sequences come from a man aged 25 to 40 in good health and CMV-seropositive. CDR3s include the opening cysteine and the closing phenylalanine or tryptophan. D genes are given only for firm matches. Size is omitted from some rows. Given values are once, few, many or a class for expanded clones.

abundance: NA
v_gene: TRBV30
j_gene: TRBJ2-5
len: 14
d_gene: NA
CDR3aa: CAWSPGDGQETQYF
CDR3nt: TGTGCCTGGAGTCCAGGGGACGGTCAAGAGACCCAGTACTTC

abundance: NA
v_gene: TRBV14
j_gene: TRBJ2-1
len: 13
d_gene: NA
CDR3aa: CASSQDHSNEQFF
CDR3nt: TGTGCCAGCAGCCAAGATCATTCCAATGAGCAGTTCTTC

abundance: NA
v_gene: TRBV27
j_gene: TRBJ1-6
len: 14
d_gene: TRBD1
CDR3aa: CASKIQGVGSPLHF
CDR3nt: TGTGCCAGCAAAATACAGGGGGTAGGGTCACCCCTCCACTTT

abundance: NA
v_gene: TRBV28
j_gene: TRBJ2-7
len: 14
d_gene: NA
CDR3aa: CASSFPGRAYEQYF
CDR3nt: TGTGCCAGCAGTTTCCCCGGGAGAGCCTACGAGCAGTACTTC

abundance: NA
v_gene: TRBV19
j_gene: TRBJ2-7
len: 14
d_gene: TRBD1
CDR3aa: CASSLGTGAYEQYF
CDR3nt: TGTGCCAGTAGTTTAGGGACAGGAGCCTACGAGCAGTACTTC

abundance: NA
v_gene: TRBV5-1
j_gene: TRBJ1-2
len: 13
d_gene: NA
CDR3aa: CASSLGEGYGYTF
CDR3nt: TGCGCCAGCAGCTTGGGCGAGGGCTATGGCTACACCTTC

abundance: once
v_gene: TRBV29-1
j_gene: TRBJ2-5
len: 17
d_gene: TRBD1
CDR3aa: CSVPDRERHSNRETQYF
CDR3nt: TGCAGCGTTCCCGACAGGGAACGACACTCAAATCGAGAGACCCAGTACTTC

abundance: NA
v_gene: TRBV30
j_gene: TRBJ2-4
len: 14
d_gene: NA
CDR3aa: CAWSVLGGGNIQYF
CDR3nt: TGTGCCTGGAGTGTACTGGGCGGAGGAAACATTCAGTACTTC

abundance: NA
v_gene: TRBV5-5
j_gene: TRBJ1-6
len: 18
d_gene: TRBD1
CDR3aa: CASSRGQGAQTYNSPLHF
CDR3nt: TGTGCCAGCAGCCGGGGACAGGGGGCGCAAACCTATAATTCACCCCTCCACTTT

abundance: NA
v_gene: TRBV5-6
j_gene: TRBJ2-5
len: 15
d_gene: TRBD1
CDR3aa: CASSLRQGAVETQYF
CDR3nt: TGTGCCAGCAGCTTAAGACAGGGGGCGGTAGAGACCCAGTACTTC

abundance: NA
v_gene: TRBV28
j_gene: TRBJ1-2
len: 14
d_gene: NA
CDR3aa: CASSLEAFRYGYTF
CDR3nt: TGTGCCAGCAGTTTAGAGGCCTTCCGCTATGGCTACACCTTC

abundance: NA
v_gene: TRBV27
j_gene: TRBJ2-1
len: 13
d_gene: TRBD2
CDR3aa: CAISTSGYNEQFF
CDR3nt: TGTGCCATATCGACTAGCGGGTACAATGAGCAGTTCTTC

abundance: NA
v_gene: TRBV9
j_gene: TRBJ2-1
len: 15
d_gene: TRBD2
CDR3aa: CASSPGSGGGREQFF
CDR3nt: TGTGCCAGCAGCCCTGGCAGCGGGGGGGGGCGTGAGCAGTTCTTC

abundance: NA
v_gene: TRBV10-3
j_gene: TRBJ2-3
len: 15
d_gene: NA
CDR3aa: CAIGFGGQLTDTQYF
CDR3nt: TGTGCCATCGGGTTCGGCGGACAGCTCACAGATACGCAGTATTTT

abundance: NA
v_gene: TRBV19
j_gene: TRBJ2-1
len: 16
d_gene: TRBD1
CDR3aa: CASSKSGTGYYNEQFF
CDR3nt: TGTGCCAGTAGTAAATCCGGGACAGGATACTACAATGAGCAGTTCTTC

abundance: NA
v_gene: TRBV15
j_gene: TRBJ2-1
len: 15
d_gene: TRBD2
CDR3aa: CATSRELAGGNEQFF
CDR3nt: TGTGCCACCAGCAGAGAACTAGCGGGAGGGAATGAGCAGTTCTTC

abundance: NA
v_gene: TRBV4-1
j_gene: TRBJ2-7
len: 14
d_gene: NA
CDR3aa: CASSLEAAGNEQYF
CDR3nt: TGCGCCAGCAGCCTAGAAGCGGCGGGAAACGAGCAGTACTTC

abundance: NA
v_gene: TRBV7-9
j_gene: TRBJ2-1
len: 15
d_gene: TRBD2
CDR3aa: CASSFAGGTYNEQFF
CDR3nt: TGTGCCAGCAGCTTTGCGGGAGGAACTTACAATGAGCAGTTCTTC

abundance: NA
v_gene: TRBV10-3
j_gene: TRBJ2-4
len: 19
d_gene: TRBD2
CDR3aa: CAISDPSGSGKEAKNIQYF
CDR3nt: TGTGCCATCAGTGACCCTAGCGGGAGCGGAAAGGAAGCCAAAAACATTCAGTACTTC

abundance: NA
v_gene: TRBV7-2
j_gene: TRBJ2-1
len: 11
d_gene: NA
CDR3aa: CASSRYNEQFF
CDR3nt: TGTGCCAGCAGCCGCTACAATGAGCAGTTCTTC

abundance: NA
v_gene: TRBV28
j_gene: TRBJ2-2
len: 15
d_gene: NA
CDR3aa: CASSWGGLNTGELFF
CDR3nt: TGTGCCAGCAGTTGGGGCGGATTGAACACCGGGGAGCTGTTTTTT

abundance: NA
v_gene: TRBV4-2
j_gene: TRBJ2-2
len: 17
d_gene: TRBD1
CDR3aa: CASSQDKSTGFSGELFF
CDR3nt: TGTGCCAGCAGCCAAGATAAGTCGACAGGGTTCTCCGGGGAGCTGTTTTTT

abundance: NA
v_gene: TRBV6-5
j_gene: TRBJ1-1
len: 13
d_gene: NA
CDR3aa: CASSPGLNTEAFF
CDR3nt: TGTGCCAGCAGTCCCGGGTTGAACACTGAAGCTTTCTTT

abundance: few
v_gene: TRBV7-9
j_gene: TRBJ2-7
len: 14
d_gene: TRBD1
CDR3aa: CASSSGTGVYEQYF
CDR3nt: TGTGCCAGCAGCTCCGGGACAGGGGTCTACGAGCAGTACTTC

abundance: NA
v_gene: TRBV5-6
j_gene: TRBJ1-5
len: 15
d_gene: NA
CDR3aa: CASSFSDFSNQPQHF
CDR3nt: TGTGCCAGCAGCTTTTCAGACTTTAGCAATCAGCCCCAGCATTTT

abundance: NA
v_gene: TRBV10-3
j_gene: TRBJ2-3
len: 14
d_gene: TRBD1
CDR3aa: CAISDGDRADTQYF
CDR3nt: TGTGCCATCAGTGACGGGGACAGGGCAGATACGCAGTATTTT

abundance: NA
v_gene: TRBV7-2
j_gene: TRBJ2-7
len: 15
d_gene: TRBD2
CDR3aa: CASSSGGTSAYEQYF
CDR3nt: TGTGCCAGCAGCAGCGGAGGGACTAGTGCCTACGAGCAGTACTTC

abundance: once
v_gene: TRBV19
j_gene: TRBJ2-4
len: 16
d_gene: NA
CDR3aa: CASSDLRGGSKNIQYF
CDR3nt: TGTGCCAGTAGTGACCTAAGGGGGGGGAGCAAAAACATTCAGTACTTC

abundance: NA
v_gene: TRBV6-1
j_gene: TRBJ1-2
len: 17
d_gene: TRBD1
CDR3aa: CASSEAIIGTGNYGYTF
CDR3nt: TGTGCCAGCAGTGAAGCAATAATTGGGACAGGCAACTATGGCTACACCTTC

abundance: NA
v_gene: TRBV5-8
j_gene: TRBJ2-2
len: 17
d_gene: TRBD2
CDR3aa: CASSLGLAGGPTGELFF
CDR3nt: TGTGCCAGCAGCTTGGGACTAGCGGGAGGACCGACCGGGGAGCTGTTTTTT

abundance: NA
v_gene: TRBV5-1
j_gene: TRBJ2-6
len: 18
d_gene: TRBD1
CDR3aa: CASSLEGTGSSGANVLTF
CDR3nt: TGCGCCAGCAGCTTGGAAGGGACAGGGAGCTCTGGGGCCAACGTCCTGACTTTC

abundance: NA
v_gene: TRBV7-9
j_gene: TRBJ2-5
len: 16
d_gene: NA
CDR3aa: CASSLAQSLGGETQYF
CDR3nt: TGTGCCAGCAGCTTAGCTCAAAGCCTAGGAGGGGAGACCCAGTACTTC

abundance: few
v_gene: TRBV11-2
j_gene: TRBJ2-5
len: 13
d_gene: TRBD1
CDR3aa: CASSRGQGETQYF
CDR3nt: TGTGCCAGCAGCCGTGGACAGGGGGAGACCCAGTACTTC

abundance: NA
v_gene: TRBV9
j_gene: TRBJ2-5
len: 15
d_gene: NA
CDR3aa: CASSVFDTQGETQYF
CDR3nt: TGTGCCAGCAGCGTATTTGACACCCAGGGGGAGACCCAGTACTTC

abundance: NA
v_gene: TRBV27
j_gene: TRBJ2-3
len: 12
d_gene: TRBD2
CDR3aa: CASSYSGGTQYF
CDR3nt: TGTGCCAGCAGTTACAGCGGGGGTACGCAGTATTTT

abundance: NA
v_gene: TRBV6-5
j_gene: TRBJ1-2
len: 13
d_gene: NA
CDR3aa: CASRHLDPGGYTF
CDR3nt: TGTGCCAGCAGACACCTGGACCCGGGGGGCTACACCTTC

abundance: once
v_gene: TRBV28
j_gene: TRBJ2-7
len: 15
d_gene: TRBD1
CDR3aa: CASSLPGQGIYEQYF
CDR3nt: TGTGCCAGCAGTTTGCCCGGACAGGGGATCTACGAGCAGTACTTC

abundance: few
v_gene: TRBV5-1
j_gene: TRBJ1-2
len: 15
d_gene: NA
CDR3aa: CASRQGKALNYGYTF
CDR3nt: TGCGCCAGCAGACAGGGTAAAGCCCTTAACTATGGCTACACCTTC

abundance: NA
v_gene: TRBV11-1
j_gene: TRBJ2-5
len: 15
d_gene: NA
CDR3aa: CASSLGRWESETQYF
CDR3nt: TGTGCCAGCAGCTTGGGGAGGTGGGAATCAGAGACCCAGTACTTC

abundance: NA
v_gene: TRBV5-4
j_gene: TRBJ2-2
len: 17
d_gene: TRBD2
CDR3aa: CASSLVSSGENTGELFF
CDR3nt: TGTGCCAGCAGCTTGGTGTCTAGCGGGGAGAACACCGGGGAGCTGTTTTTT

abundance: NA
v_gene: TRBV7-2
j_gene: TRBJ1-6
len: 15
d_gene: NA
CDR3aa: CASSLFEGVGSPLHF
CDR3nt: TGTGCCAGCAGCTTATTTGAGGGGGTAGGGTCACCCCTCCACTTT

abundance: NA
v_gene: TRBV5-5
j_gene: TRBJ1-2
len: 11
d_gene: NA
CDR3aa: CASSLQGGTFF
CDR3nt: TGTGCCAGCAGCCTCCAAGGCGGCACATTCTTC

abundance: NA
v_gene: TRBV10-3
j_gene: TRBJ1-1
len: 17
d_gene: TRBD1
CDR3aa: CAISESLGTGANTEAFF
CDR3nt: TGTGCCATCAGTGAGTCATTAGGGACAGGAGCTAACACTGAAGCTTTCTTT

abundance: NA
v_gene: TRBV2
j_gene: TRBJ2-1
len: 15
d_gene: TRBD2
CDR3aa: CASSPLAENFNEQFF
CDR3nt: TGTGCCAGCAGCCCCCTAGCGGAGAACTTCAATGAGCAGTTCTTC

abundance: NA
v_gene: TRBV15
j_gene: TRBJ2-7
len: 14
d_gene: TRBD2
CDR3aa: CATSRDIAGGEQYF
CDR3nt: TGTGCCACCAGCAGAGATATAGCGGGAGGTGAGCAGTACTTC

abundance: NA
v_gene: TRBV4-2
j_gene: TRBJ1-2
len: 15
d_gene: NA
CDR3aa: CASSQEEGSGYGYTF
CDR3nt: TGTGCCAGCAGCCAAGAGGAGGGATCGGGCTATGGCTACACCTTC

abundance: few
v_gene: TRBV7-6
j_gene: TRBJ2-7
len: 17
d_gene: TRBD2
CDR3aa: CASSLANTPGLVYEQYF
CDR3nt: TGTGCCAGCAGCTTAGCTAACACACCGGGACTAGTCTACGAGCAGTACTTC

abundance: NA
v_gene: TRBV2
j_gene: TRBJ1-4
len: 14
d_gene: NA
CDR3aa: CASSLRGENEKLFF
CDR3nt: TGTGCCAGCAGCCTCCGGGGGGAGAATGAAAAACTGTTTTTT

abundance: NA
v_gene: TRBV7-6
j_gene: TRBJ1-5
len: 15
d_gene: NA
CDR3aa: CASRGRGNPIQPQHF
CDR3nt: TGTGCCAGCAGGGGGAGGGGTAACCCGATTCAGCCCCAGCATTTT

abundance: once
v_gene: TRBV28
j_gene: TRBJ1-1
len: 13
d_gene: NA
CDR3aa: CASSLSGIREAFF
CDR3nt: TGTGCCAGCAGTTTATCCGGGATCAGGGAAGCTTTCTTT

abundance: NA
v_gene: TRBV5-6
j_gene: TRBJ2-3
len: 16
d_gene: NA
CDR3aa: CASSLAAGAPTDTQYF
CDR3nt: TGTGCCAGCAGCTTGGCGGCAGGGGCTCCTACAGATACGCAGTATTTT

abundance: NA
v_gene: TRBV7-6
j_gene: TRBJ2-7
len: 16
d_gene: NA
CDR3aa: CASSLGGVGSSYEQYF
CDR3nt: TGTGCCAGCAGCTTAGGAGGTGTGGGGAGCTCCTACGAGCAGTACTTC

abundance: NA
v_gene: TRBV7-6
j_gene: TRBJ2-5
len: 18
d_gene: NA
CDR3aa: CASSSHPQGRENQETQYF
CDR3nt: TGTGCCAGCAGCTCACACCCCCAGGGCCGGGAGAACCAAGAGACCCAGTACTTC

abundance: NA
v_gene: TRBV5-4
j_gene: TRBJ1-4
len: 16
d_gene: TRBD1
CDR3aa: CASSLGNRGQGEKLFF
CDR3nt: TGTGCCAGCAGCTTGGGGAACAGGGGGCAGGGAGAAAAACTGTTTTTT

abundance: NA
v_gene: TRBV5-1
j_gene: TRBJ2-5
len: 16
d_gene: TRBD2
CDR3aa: CASSLGGTSGVETQYF
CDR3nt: TGCGCCAGCAGCTTAGGTGGGACTAGCGGGGTCGAGACCCAGTACTTC

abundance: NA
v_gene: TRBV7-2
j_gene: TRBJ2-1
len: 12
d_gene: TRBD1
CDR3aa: CASSVQGDEQFF
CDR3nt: TGTGCCAGCAGCGTACAGGGGGATGAGCAGTTCTTC

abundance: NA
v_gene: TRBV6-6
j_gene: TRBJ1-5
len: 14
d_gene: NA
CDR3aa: CASSYSNGNQPQHF
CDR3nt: TGTGCCAGCAGTTACTCGAACGGGAATCAGCCCCAGCATTTT

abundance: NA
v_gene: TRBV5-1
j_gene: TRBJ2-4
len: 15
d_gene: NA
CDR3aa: CASSLEGRREDIQYF
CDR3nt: TGCGCCAGCAGCTTGGAGGGTCGCAGGGAAGACATTCAGTACTTC

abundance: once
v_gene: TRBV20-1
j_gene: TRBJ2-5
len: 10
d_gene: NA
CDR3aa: CSARQETQYF
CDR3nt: TGCAGTGCTCGCCAAGAGACCCAGTACTTC